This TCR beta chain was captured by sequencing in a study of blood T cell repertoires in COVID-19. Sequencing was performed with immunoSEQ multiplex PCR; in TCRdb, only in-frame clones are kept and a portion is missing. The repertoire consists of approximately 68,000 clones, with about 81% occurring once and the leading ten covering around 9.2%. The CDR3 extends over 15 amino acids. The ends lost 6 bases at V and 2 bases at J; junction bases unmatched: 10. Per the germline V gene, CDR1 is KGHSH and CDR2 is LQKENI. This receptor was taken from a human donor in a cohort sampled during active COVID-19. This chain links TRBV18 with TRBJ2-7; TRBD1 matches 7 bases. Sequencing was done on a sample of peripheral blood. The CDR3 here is CASSSPRDSPYEQYF. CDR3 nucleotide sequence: TGTGCCAGCTCGTCACCCCGGGACAGTCCCTACGAGCAGTACTTC. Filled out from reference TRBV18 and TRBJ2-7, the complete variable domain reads NAGVMQNPRHLVRRRGQEARLRCSPMKGHSHVYWYRQLPEEGLKFMVYLQKENIIDESGMPKERFSAEFPKEGPSILRIQQVVRGDSAAYFCASSSPRDSPYEQYFGPGTRLTVT.